This entry lists 24 T cell receptor beta chains sequenced from one sample in a study of shared clonotypes between healthy human individuals. Some clones are missing from TCRdb's copy, which holds only in-frame ones; the method was immunoSEQ multiplex PCR. Of about 460,000 clones listed, approximately 80% were seen once; the top ten hold around 12%. The specimen sequenced was PBMCs. The receptors come from a woman between 40 and 55 years old in good health. Some clones in this sample may be carry-over from other donors' samples.

The rearrangement joins TRBV7-2 to TRBJ2-5; tentative D call: TRBD2 (5 bases). This CDR3 is 14 amino acids long. V was cut by 3 bases and J by 5 bases, with 13 bases left in between. CDR1 is SGHTA and CDR2 is FQGNSA in the germline V gene. This CDR3 is CASSLADWEETQYF. CDR3 bases: TGTGCCAGCAGCTTGGCAGATTGGGAGGAGACCCAGTACTTC.

The gene calls are TRBV4-1 and TRBJ2-5; D might be TRBD1 (6 bases). The V gene's germline CDR1 is MGHRA and CDR2 YSYEKL. V was clipped by 2 bases and J by 5 bases, with 21 bases between them. This CDR3 contains 17 residues. In DNA, the CDR3 is TGCGCCAGCAGCCAATCCGGACAGAAGTCAATCCCCGAGACCCAGTACTTC. This encodes CASSQSGQKSIPETQYF.

The chain has TRBV2 and TRBJ1-2, with D unresolved. This CDR3 has 13 amino acids. V was clipped by 5 bases and J by 4 bases, with 11 bases between them. Germline assignment: CDR1 SNHLY and CDR2 FYNNEI. The CDR3 DNA follows: TGTGCCAGCAGTCTGATCTCCCCCTATGGCTACACCTTC. This gives the protein CASSLISPYGYTF.

A word on this clone: The same CDR3 also results from other DNA sequences found in this sample. The chain links TRBV7-2 to TRBJ2-1, with TRBD2 as a possible D gene (5 bases). The CDR3 length is 15 residues. The germline gives CDR1 SGHTA, CDR2 FQGNSA. Trimming took off 0 bases at V and 0 bases at J, with 6 bases between the two ends. CDR3 region: CASSLAGASYNEQFF. The CDR3 region has the DNA TGTGCCAGCAGCTTAGCGGGAGCCTCCTACAATGAGCAGTTCTTC.

The V call is TRBV29-1, the J call TRBJ2-5; TRBD1 or TRBD2 may be the D gene (5 bases each). The CDR3 spans 13 residues. CDR1 is SQVTM, CDR2 ANQGSEA, per germline. The V and J ends lost 5 bases and 9 bases respectively, with 19 bases between them. This CDR3 is CSVRDGTQGAQYF. In DNA, the CDR3 is TGCAGCGTTCGGGACGGCACTCAAGGGGCCCAGTACTTC.

The gene calls are TRBV4-3 and TRBJ2-7; possible D gene TRBD2, 6 bases. Per germline, CDR1 LGHNA and CDR2 YSLEER. Trimming took 1 base from V and 3 from J, leaving 13 bases between them. This CDR3 region has 15 residues. The CDR3 DNA reads as TGCGCCAGCAGCCAAGGGGGCTTCGGGGGCTACGAGCAGTACTTC. As protein: CASSQGGFGGYEQYF.

V usage is TRBV5-1 and J usage is TRBJ2-5; D gene uncertain. V gave up 1 base and J gave up 0 bases, with 4 bases separating them. The CDR3 consists of 13 residues. CDR1 and CDR2 (germline): SGHRS, YFSETQ. CDR3 in amino acids: CASSLNYQETQYF. CDR3 nucleotides: TGCGCCAGCAGCTTGAACTACCAAGAGACCCAGTACTTC.

This chain uses TRBV18 with TRBJ1-1; possible D gene TRBD1, 5 bases. The V gene lost 3 bases and the J gene lost 6 bases, with 20 bases spanning the gap. CDR3 length equals 16 residues. The germline gives CDR1 KGHSH, CDR2 LQKENI. The CDR3 spells CASSPPPGPPGAEAFF. CDR3 sequence (DNA): TGTGCCAGCTCACCCCCGCCAGGGCCTCCCGGCGCTGAAGCTTTCTTT.

The chain is built from TRBV7-2 and TRBJ2-2, with D tentatively TRBD2 (6 bases). Trimming removed 3 bases at V and 3 bases at J, with 11 bases between. Germline lookup yields CDR1 SGHTA and CDR2 FQGNSA. This CDR3 spans 15 amino acids. The CDR3 sequence is CASSLPTRDTGELFF. The CDR3 coding sequence is TGTGCCAGCAGCTTGCCGACTAGAGACACCGGGGAGCTGTTTTTT.

This chain uses TRBV7-9 with TRBJ2-3; D gene uncertain. CDR1 is SEHNR and CDR2 is FQNEAQ in the germline V gene (reference sequence). V was shortened by 4 bases and J by 4 bases, with 12 bases between the two germline ends. CDR3 length: 14 amino acids. The CDR3 DNA sequence: TGTGCCAGCAGCTCCCGGCTTAGTTCAGATACGCAGTATTTT. This encodes CASSSRLSSDTQYF.

This chain joins TRBV5-4 and TRBJ2-7; possibly TRBD2 for D (5 bases). CDR1 SGHNT and CDR2 YYREEE come from the germline V gene (reference sequence). The CDR3 is made up of 14 amino acids. Trimming took off 7 bases at V and 5 bases at J, with 19 bases between the two ends. The DNA for the CDR3 is TGTGCCAGCGGACCGGCCCTGTCCGGGGACGAGCAGTACTTC. Protein sequence: CASGPALSGDEQYF. The full variable domain, in which reference TRBV5-4 and TRBJ2-7 provide the parts outside the CDR3, is ETGVTQSPTHLIKTRGQQVTLRCSSQSGHNTVSWYQQALGQGPQFIFQYYREEENGRGNFPPRFSGLQFPNYSSELNVNALELDDSALYLCASGPALSGDEQYFGPGTRLTVT.

V and J are TRBV29-1 and TRBJ2-1; either TRBD1 or TRBD2 may fit D (5 bases each). CDR1 is SQVTM, CDR2 ANQGSEA, per germline. This CDR3 has 15 amino acids. V lost 4 bases, J lost 2 bases, and 15 bases lay in between. The CDR3: CSVVVGATTYNEQFF. The CDR3 DNA follows: TGCAGCGTTGTTGTCGGGGCAACGACCTACAATGAGCAGTTCTTC.

This clone showed up just a few times. The gene calls are TRBV7-9 and TRBJ2-7; no clear D gene. V was cut by 5 bases and J by 7 bases, with 12 bases left in between. Looked up from germline, CDR1 is SEHNR and CDR2 is FQNEAQ (reference sequence). CDR3 length: 12 residues. The CDR3 is CASSLSFGEQYF. The CDR3 coding sequence is TGTGCCAGCAGCCTTTCGTTCGGAGAGCAGTACTTC.

This chain uses TRBV5-1 with TRBJ2-5; TRBD1 might be the D (5 bases). The CDR3 is made up of 14 amino acids. Germline lookup yields CDR1 SGHRS and CDR2 YFSETQ. V lost 4 bases to trimming and J lost 1 base, with 11 bases between them. In nucleotides, the CDR3 is TGCGCCAGCAGCGCGACAGCGACCCAAGAGACCCAGTACTTC. Its translation: CASSATATQETQYF.

V and J are TRBV30 and TRBJ2-7; possible D gene TRBD2, 5 bases. The CDR3 loop spans 11 amino acids. V dropped 5 bases and J dropped 7 bases, with 12 bases sitting between them. Germline V gene sequence: CDR1 GTSNPN, CDR2 SVGIG (reference sequence). The DNA of the CDR3 is TGTGCCTGGGGGAGATTAGCAGAGCAGTACTTC. This sequence encodes CAWGRLAEQYF. The full variable domain, rest sourced from reference TRBV30 and TRBJ2-7, is SQTIHQWPATLVQPVGSPLSLECTVEGTSNPNLYWYRQAAGRGLQLLFYSVGIGQISSEVPQNLSASRPQDRQFILSSKKLLLSDSGFYLCAWGRLAEQYFGPGTRLTVT.

Points on this clone: With a far larger clone one base away, a read error is the likely cause. In DNA, the CDR3 is TGTGCCTGCAGCCGACAGTTCGAAGCTTTCTTT. It translates to CACSRQFEAFF. The V gene is TRBV7-9, the J gene TRBJ1-1; the D gene is possibly TRBD1 (5 bases). Looked up from germline, CDR1 is SEHNR and CDR2 is FQNEAQ (reference sequence). The CDR3 extends over 11 amino acids. Full variable domain (rest looked up from reference TRBV7-9 and TRBJ1-1): DTGVSQNPRHKITKRGQNVTFRCDPISEHNRLYWYRQTLGQGPEFLTYFQNEAQLEKSRLLSDRFSAERPKGSFSTLEIQRTEQGDSAMYLCACSRQFEAFFGQGTRLTVV.

This chain connects TRBV11-1 to TRBJ2-1, with D unclear. Trimming cost V 5 bases and J 8 bases, with 13 bases left between them. The CDR3 has 13 amino acids. The V gene's germline CDR1 is SGHAT and CDR2 FQDESV (reference sequence). For the CDR3, the DNA is TGTGCCAGCAGCCCCCATGGGATAGATGAGCAGTTCTTC. Translation: CASSPHGIDEQFF.

This rearrangement joins TRBV29-1 to TRBJ2-1; TRBD2 might be the D (6 bases). The length of the CDR3 is 14 residues. Germline CDR1 reads SQVTM; CDR2 reads ANQGSEA. V lost 4 bases, J lost 0 bases, and 10 bases lay in between. CDR3 sequence (DNA): TGCAGCGTTGTAGCGGCCAGCTCCTACAATGAGCAGTTCTTC. It specifies CSVVAASSYNEQFF.

As to this clone: Being one base from a much bigger clone, this may be a read error. This chain uses TRBV28 with TRBJ2-5; 10 nucleotides match TRBD1. The J call may be faulty, since TRBJ2-7 better matches the DNA end. The CDR3 covers 12 residues. CDR1 is MDHEN, CDR2 SYDVKM, per germline. The CDR3 sequence is CASRDRGYEQYF. CDR3 in DNA: TGTGCCAGCCGGGACAGGGGCTACGAGCAGTACTTC.

The chain combines TRBV5-1 with TRBJ1-4; 8 bases agree with TRBD1. The V gene's germline CDR1 is SGHRS and CDR2 YFSETQ. The CDR3 is 15 residues long. V was pared by 4 bases and J by 1 base, with 3 bases of the junction left unmatched. For the CDR3, the DNA is TGCGCCAGCAGCCAGGGGGCTGGAACTAATGAAAAACTGTTTTTT. Amino acids: CASSQGAGTNEKLFF.

This clone was counted at least ten times. Other DNA variants within this sample encode the same CDR3. CDR3 residues: CASSLRLGETQYF. The CDR3 bases are TGTGCCAGCAGTTTGCGACTAGGAGAGACCCAGTACTTC. The gene calls are TRBV28 and TRBJ2-5, with a weak D call TRBD2 (6 bases). Germline CDR1 is MDHEN and CDR2 is SYDVKM. V lost 3 bases, J lost 4 bases, and 9 bases lay in between. CDR3 length equals 13 residues.

V gene TRBV25-1 combines with J gene TRBJ2-2; 10 bases align to TRBD1. V dropped 7 bases and J dropped 4; count of bases not matched to a gene: 9. CDR1 MGHDK and CDR2 SYGVNS come from the germline V gene. The CDR3 is made up of 16 amino acids. DNA of the CDR3: TGTGCCAGCACCCCGGGACAGGGGATTATCACCGGGGAGCTGTTTTTT. It specifies CASTPGQGIITGELFF. Full variable domain (outside the CDR3, taken from reference TRBV25-1 and TRBJ2-2): EADIYQTPRYLVIGTGKKITLECSQTMGHDKMYWYQQDPGMELHLIHYSYGVNSTEKGDLSSESTVSRIRTEHFPLTLESARPSHTSQYLCASTPGQGIITGELFFGEGSRLTVL.

The chain couples TRBV4-2 to TRBJ1-5; perhaps TRBD1 as D (6 bases). The CDR3 length is 16 residues. The germline gives CDR1 LGHNA, CDR2 YNFKEQ. V was trimmed by 0 bases and J by 0 bases, leaving 9 bases between them. The CDR3 nucleotides are TGTGCCAGCAGCCAAGACGGGGGCGTTAGCAATCAGCCCCAGCATTTT. Translating gives CASSQDGGVSNQPQHF.

The rearrangement joins TRBV9 to TRBJ2-3, with TRBD2 matching over 10 bases. The CDR3 totals 17 residues. V trimming: 2 bases; J trimming: 5 bases; junction bases outside the gene matches: 11. Per germline, CDR1 SGDLS and CDR2 YYNGEE. CDR3 in amino acids: CASSVRSSGSGGDTQYF. The CDR3 DNA reads TGTGCCAGCAGCGTGAGGTCTAGCGGGAGCGGTGGAGATACGCAGTATTTT.